This entry features one T cell receptor (beta chain) sequence. The antigen remains undetermined. These data belong to a study of CD8+CD57+ T cells in acquired aplastic anemia. Study context: Recorded DNA amounts for sorted CD4+ and CD8+ cells had an average of approximately 3 ug. Healthy-donor CD4+ cells averaged roughly 10.8 million reads.

The length of the CDR3 is 16 residues. Germline CDR1 SGHKS, CDR2 YYEKEE (reference sequence). The germline V and J ends were trimmed by 2 bases and 1 base, with 12 bases remaining between them. Profiling that covered TCR beta VDJ and CDR3 relied on genomic DNA as its template. A single record per CDR3 protein comes from TCRdb applying MiXCR to the reads. This table holds roughly 420,000 distinct CDR3 sequences, roughly 64% found once. Study-level results: Roughly 31 was the count of CD8+ CDR3 sequences that patients shared with controls. Statistical testing detected no significant gap in CD8+ Simpson's diversity between patients and controls.

The origin of this receptor is a human donor in good health, serving as a control. Sequencing was done on a sample of sorted CD4+, CD8+, or CD8+CD57+ T cells (not recorded which) from PBMCs. The genes are TRBV5-5 and TRBJ2-2, with D uncertain. The DNA of the CDR3 is TGTGCCAGCAGCTTCCCGTGGGCAGAGAACACCGGGGAGCTGTTTTTT. Protein: CASSFPWAENTGELFF.